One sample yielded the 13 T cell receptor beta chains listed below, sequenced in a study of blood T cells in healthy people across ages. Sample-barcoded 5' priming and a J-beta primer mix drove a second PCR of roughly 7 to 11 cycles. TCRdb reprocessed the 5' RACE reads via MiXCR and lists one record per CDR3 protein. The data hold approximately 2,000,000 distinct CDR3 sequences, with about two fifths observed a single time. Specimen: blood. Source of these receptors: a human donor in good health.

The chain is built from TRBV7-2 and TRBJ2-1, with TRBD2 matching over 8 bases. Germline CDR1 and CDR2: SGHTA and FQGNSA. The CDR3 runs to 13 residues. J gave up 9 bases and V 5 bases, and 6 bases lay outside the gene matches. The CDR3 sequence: CASSLLAGPEQFF. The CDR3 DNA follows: TGTGCCAGCAGCCTGTTAGCGGGGCCTGAGCAGTTCTTC.

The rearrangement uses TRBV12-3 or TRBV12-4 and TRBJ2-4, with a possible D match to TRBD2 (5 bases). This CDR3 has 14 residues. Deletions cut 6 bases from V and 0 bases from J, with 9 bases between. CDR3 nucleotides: TGTGCCAGCAGAGCAGGACTAGCCAAAAACATTCAGTACTTC. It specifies CASRAGLAKNIQYF.

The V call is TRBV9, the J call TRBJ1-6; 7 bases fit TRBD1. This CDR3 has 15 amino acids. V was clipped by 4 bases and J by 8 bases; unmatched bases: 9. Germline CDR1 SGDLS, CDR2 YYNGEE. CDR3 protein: CASSYPEGAHSPLHF. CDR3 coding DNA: TGTGCCAGCAGCTACCCCGAGGGGGCGCATTCACCCCTCCACTTT.

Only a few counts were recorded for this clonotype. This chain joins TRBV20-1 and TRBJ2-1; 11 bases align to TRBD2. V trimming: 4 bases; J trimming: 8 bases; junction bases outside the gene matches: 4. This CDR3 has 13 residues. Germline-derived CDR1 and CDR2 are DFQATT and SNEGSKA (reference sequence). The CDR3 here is CSAISGGAYEQFF. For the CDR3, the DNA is TGCAGTGCTATTAGCGGGGGGGCCTATGAGCAGTTCTTC.

CDR3 DNA sequence: TGCAGTGCTCTTCATGATTGGGACCCACTATCTCGCGAGCAGTACTTC. It is translated as CSALHDWDPLSREQYF. The gene calls are TRBV20-1 and TRBJ2-7; the D gene could be TRBD1 or TRBD2 (5 bases each). The length of the CDR3 is 16 residues. Germline V lookup: CDR1 DFQATT, CDR2 SNEGSKA (reference sequence). V gave up 5 bases and J gave up 6 bases, with 26 bases separating them.

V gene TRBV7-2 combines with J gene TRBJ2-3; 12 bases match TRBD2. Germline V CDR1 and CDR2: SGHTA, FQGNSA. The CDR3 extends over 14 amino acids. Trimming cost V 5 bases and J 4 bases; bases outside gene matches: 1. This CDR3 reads CASSTSGGPDTQYF. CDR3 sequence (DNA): TGTGCCAGCAGCACTAGCGGGGGGCCAGATACGCAGTATTTT.

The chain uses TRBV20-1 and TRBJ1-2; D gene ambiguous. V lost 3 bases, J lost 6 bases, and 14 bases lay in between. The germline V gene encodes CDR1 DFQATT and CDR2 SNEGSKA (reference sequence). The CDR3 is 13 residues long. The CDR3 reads CSARDVGLDGYTF. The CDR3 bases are TGCAGTGCTAGGGACGTGGGATTAGATGGCTACACCTTC.

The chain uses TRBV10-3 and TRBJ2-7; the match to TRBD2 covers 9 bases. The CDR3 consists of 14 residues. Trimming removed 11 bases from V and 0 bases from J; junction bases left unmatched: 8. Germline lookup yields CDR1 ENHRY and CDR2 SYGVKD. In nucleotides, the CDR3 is TGTGCCTCAGGGCTAGCGGGGAACTCCTACGAGCAGTACTTC. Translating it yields CASGLAGNSYEQYF.

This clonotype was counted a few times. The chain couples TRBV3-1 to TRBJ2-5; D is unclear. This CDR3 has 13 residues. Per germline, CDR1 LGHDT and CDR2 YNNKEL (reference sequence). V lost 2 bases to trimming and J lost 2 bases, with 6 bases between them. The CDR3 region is CASSQRAQETQYF. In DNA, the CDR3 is TGTGCCAGCAGCCAAAGGGCACAAGAGACCCAGTACTTC.

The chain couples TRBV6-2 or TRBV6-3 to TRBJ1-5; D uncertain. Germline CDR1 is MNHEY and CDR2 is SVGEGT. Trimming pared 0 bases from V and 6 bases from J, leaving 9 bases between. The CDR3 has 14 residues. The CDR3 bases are TGTGCCAGCAGTTACTCGTCAGTAGGTCAGCCCCAGCATTTT. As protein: CASSYSSVGQPQHF.

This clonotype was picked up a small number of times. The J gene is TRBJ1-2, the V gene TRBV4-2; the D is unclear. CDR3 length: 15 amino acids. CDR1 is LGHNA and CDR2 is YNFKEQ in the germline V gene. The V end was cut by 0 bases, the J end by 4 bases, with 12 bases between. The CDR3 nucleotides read TGTGCCAGCAGCCAAGAGCAGGCAGGACTCTATGGCTACACCTTC. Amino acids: CASSQEQAGLYGYTF.

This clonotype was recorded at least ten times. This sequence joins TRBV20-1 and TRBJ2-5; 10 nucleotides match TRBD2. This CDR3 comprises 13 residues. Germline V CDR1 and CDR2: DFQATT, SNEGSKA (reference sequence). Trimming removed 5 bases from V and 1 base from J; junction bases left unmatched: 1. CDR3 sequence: CSASSGGQETQYF. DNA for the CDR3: TGCAGTGCTTCTAGCGGGGGCCAAGAGACCCAGTACTTC.

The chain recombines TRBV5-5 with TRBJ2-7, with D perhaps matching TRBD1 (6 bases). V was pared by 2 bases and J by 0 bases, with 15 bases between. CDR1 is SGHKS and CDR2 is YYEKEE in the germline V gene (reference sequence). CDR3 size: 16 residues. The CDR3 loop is CASSLPAGASSYEQYF. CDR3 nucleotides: TGTGCCAGCAGCTTACCCGCAGGGGCCAGCTCCTACGAGCAGTACTTC.